These 11 T cell receptor beta chains were all obtained from the same sample, sequenced in a study of T cells expressing NK-cell markers. No DNA is given; TCRdb re-called the 5' RACE reads and lists each CDR3 protein once. The sample has 300,000 or so distinct CDR3 sequences. The sample was blood T cells: a sorted CD56 or NKG2C T cell subset, CD4+ or CD8+ T cells, or bulk PBMC T cells (not recorded which). The source is a woman between 18 and 70 years old in good health.

The V and J genes are TRBV14 and TRBJ1-4; checking the TCRdb D call of TRBD1 is not possible without DNA. This CDR3 has 14 amino acids. Per germline, CDR1 SGHDN and CDR2 FVKESK. CDR3 sequence: CASSQRGAGEKLFF.

V is TRBV4-3 and J is TRBJ2-1; the TRBD2 assignment by TCRdb is unverifiable without DNA. The CDR3 is 18 amino acids. Germline V gives CDR1 LGHNA, CDR2 YSLEER. The CDR3 spells CASSHNLPVGTSEYEQFF.

The chain couples TRBV28 to TRBJ1-2; TCRdb's D call of TRBD1 is untestable without DNA. The CDR3 is made up of 16 amino acids. Germline-derived CDR1 and CDR2 are MDHEN and SYDVKM. CDR3: CASRPRTEPLPYGYTF.

This chain uses TRBV4-2 with TRBJ1-3. Germline-derived CDR1 and CDR2 are LGHNA and YNFKEQ. This CDR3 is built from 15 residues. The CDR3 region is CASSQGQGPGNTIYF.

The chain uses TRBV7-9 and TRBJ2-1; the D call of TRBD1 rests on TCRdb alone, since no DNA is present to check it. The germline CDR1 and CDR2 sequences are SEHNR and FQNEAQ (reference sequence). The CDR3 runs 13 residues. CDR3 residues: CASSLSLGLKGIF.

The rearrangement joins TRBV2 to TRBJ1-3. CDR3 length equals 13 residues. Germline V gives CDR1 SNHLY, CDR2 FYNNEI. The CDR3 reads CASSELLGNTIYF.

The V gene is TRBV7-3, the J gene TRBJ2-1; TCRdb names TRBD2, which stays unverified in the absence of DNA. The CDR3 has 17 residues. Per germline, CDR1 SGHTA and CDR2 FQGTGA. The CDR3 sequence is CASSFWAQREGWNEQFF.

V and J are TRBV7-9 and TRBJ1-1. Germline loops: CDR1 SEHNR, CDR2 FQNEAQ (reference sequence). The CDR3 consists of 14 residues. Here the CDR3 reads CASSAQIMNTEAFF.

This chain uses TRBV30 with TRBJ2-7; the TRBD1 assignment by TCRdb is unverifiable without DNA. Germline V gives CDR1 GTSNPN, CDR2 SVGIG (reference sequence). This CDR3 comprises 14 residues. The CDR3 here is CAWSEGEIAYEQYF. The full variable domain, completed using reference TRBV30 and TRBJ2-7, is SQTIHQWPATLVQPVGSPLSLECTVEGTSNPNLYWYRQAAGRGLQLLFYSVGIGQISSEVPQNLSASRPQDRQFILSSKKLLLSDSGFYLCAWSEGEIAYEQYFGPGTRLTVT.

The chain couples TRBV5-1 to TRBJ2-2; lacking DNA, the TRBD2 call made by TCRdb goes unchecked. The CDR3 has 14 residues. CDR1 is SGHRS, CDR2 YFSETQ, per germline. The CDR3 sequence is CASSTGLVAGELFF.

The rearrangement joins TRBV29-1 to TRBJ2-6. Per the germline V gene, CDR1 is SQVTM and CDR2 is ANQGSEA. The CDR3 loop spans 14 amino acids. CDR3 region: CSVGQLSGANVLTF. The full variable domain, in which reference TRBV29-1 and TRBJ2-6 provide the parts outside the CDR3, is SAVISQKPSRDICQRGTSLTIQCQVDSQVTMMFWYRQQPGQSLTLIATANQGSEATYESGFVIDKFPISRPNLTFSTLTVSNMSPEDSSIYLCSVGQLSGANVLTFGAGSRLTVL.